Sequencing of this T cell receptor (beta chain) was carried out in a study of cytomegalovirus exposure and HLA in healthy donors. Findings and caveats of the study: The study labeled 150 to 200 TCR beta chains cytomegalovirus-associated. A later analysis reportedly found fewer N-insertions in an Asian-associated ancestry cluster than the approximately 670-donor mean.

PCR used 60 Vbeta primers and 13 Jbeta primers. TCRdb's copy holds only in-frame clones and misses some; the assay was immunoSEQ multiplex PCR. The sample has about 59,000 clones; 65% to 75% are singletons. This clone occurred a few times. The antigen remains undetermined. The sample was PBMCs. The origin of this receptor is a man younger than 45 in good health and CMV-seropositive.

Here the CDR3 reads CASSKGFDTNTGGAFF. The CDR3 nucleotides are TGCGCCAGCAGTAAGGGGTTCGACACGAACACGGGCGGAGCTTTCTTT. The rearrangement joins TRBV5-1 to TRBJ1-1, with D possibly matching TRBD1 (5 bases). The germline V and J ends were trimmed by 5 bases and 10 bases, with 27 bases remaining between them. Germline V gives CDR1 SGHRS, CDR2 YFSETQ. The CDR3 runs 16 residues.